The TCR beta chain described here comes from a study of regulatory T cells in long-lasting Graves disease. Study results and caveats: Persistent disease showed a preference for TRBV28, TRBJ1-2 and TRBJ2-5.

The germline V gene encodes CDR1 ENHRY and CDR2 SYGVKD. V was shortened by 6 bases and J by 8 bases, with 23 bases between the two germline ends. This CDR3 region has 17 residues. Time point reported: persistent/refractory GD, antithyroid drugs over 5 years with positive TRAb. There was RNA extracted from PBMCs, and the TCR library was made from it. Relying on iRepertoire HTBI primers and Arm-PCR of CDR3 regions, the team built TCR beta libraries. TCRdb reanalysed the multiplex PCR reads using MiXCR and keeps one entry per CDR3 protein. The sample includes about 470,000 distinct CDR3 sequences, less than 25% of them seen just once. Concerning this clonotype: The antigen remains undetermined.

This sequence originates from a female donor with Graves disease. The V and J genes are TRBV10-3 and TRBJ2-6; D may be TRBD1 or TRBD2 (5 bases each). Material: peripheral blood mononuclear cells (PBMCs), obtained when the disease was refractory, from a patient treated with antithyroid drugs. The CDR3 reads CAISSLTGTYRTNVLTF. The CDR3 nucleotides read TGTGCCATCAGCTCCTTAACGGGGACCTATCGGACCAACGTCCTGACTTTC.